The next 26 T cell receptor beta chains were all read from a single sample in a study of blood T cell repertoires in COVID-19. Here immunoSEQ multiplex PCR was the method, and the copy in TCRdb shows in-frame clones only, minus some. Of approximately 160,000 clones in the sample, around four fifths were seen once. The sample comprised PBMCs or T cells enriched from blood (not recorded which). Every receptor here comes from a woman between 50 and 59 years old in a cohort exposed to, infected with or recovered from COVID-19 (not recorded which).

The V gene is TRBV19, the J gene TRBJ2-7; 7 bases fit TRBD1. V lost 5 bases to trimming and J lost 3 bases; unmatched junction nucleotides: 7. Per the germline V gene, CDR1 is LNHDA and CDR2 is SQIVND (reference sequence). The CDR3 runs 14 residues. In DNA, the CDR3 is TGTGCCAGTAGTCCACGGACAGGAGACTACGAGCAGTACTTC. It encodes CASSPRTGDYEQYF.

This chain joins TRBV5-5 and TRBJ1-5; a weak D match, TRBD1 (5 bases). The CDR3 has 13 residues. Per germline, CDR1 SGHKS and CDR2 YYEKEE (reference sequence). Trimming removed 6 bases at V and 7 bases at J, with 14 bases between. DNA for the CDR3: TGTGCCAGCACCCTCCGGGGGGAACAGCCCCAGCATTTT. Protein product: CASTLRGEQPQHF.

This clone appeared once. The V and J genes are TRBV18 and TRBJ1-1, with unresolved D. Trimming left V 6 bases short and J 6 bases short, with 14 bases between. The CDR3 consists of 13 residues. The V gene's germline CDR1 is KGHSH and CDR2 LQKENI. As DNA, the CDR3 is TGTGCCAGCTCCCCCGGATCTCAGGCTGAAGCTTTCTTT. Translation: CASSPGSQAEAFF.

This clone has only a few counts. Other DNA sequences in this sample translate to the same CDR3. The V and J genes are TRBV30 and TRBJ2-6; D gene uncertain. Germline CDR1 is GTSNPN and CDR2 is SVGIG (reference sequence). This CDR3 contains 14 residues. V lost 2 bases to trimming and J lost 2 bases, with 7 bases between them. CDR3 sequence reads: CAWSLQAGANVLTF. The CDR3 DNA reads as TGTGCCTGGAGTCTCCAGGCTGGGGCCAACGTCCTGACTTTC.

This sequence joins TRBV11-2 and TRBJ1-2; a weak D match, TRBD1 (6 bases). Germline CDR1 is SGHAT and CDR2 is FQNNGV. The V end was cut by 5 bases, the J end by 7 bases, with 20 bases between. The CDR3 totals 15 residues. The CDR3 DNA is TGTGCCAGCAGCACTCACCCTTACAGGGTCGGTGGCTACACCTTC. Amino acids: CASSTHPYRVGGYTF.

The chain has TRBV7-9 and TRBJ2-7; 7 positions match TRBD1. CDR3 size: 14 residues. The J segment lost 4 bases and the V segment lost 1 base, leaving 4 bases of the junction unmatched. Germline CDR1 and CDR2: SEHNR and FQNEAQ (reference sequence). CDR3 residues: CASSLEGAYYEQYF. The DNA of the CDR3 is TGTGCCAGCAGCTTAGAGGGGGCGTATTACGAGCAGTACTTC.

The V and J genes are TRBV24-1 and TRBJ2-2; 10 bases fit TRBD2. Germline-derived CDR1 and CDR2 are KGHDR and SFDVKD. This CDR3 comprises 17 residues. Trimming at V came to 7 bases and at J to 3 bases, leaving 10 bases not matched to a gene. DNA for the CDR3: TGTGCCACCAGGGCCCCACCGGGACTAGCGCACACCGGGGAGCTGTTTTTT. It translates to CATRAPPGLAHTGELFF.

The chain couples TRBV4-3 to TRBJ2-3, with 11 bases aligning to TRBD2. This CDR3 has 17 residues. Unmatched junction bases numbered 6, after V lost 0 bases and J lost 4 bases. Germline CDR1 LGHNA, CDR2 YSLEER. The CDR3 protein is CASSQDVAGGLADTQYF. CDR3 nucleotides: TGCGCCAGCAGCCAAGATGTAGCGGGGGGGCTCGCAGATACGCAGTATTTT.

V usage is TRBV5-1 and J usage is TRBJ2-1, with TRBD2 matching over 7 bases. The CDR3 sequence is 15 residues long. Germline values: CDR1 SGHRS, CDR2 YFSETQ. The V gene end was trimmed by 3 bases and the J gene end by 8 bases; junction bases not matched to a gene: 11. CDR3 DNA sequence: TGCGCCAGCAGCTACCAGCGGGAAATCCTCCATGAGCAGTTCTTC. Protein: CASSYQREILHEQFF.

The CDR3 spells CASSAQTSEQFF. For the CDR3, the DNA is TGTGCCAGCAGCGCCCAGACTAGTGAGCAGTTCTTC. This sequence joins TRBV5-5 and TRBJ2-1; tentative D call: TRBD2 (6 bases). The CDR3 is made up of 12 amino acids. Trimming took off 4 bases at V and 9 bases at J, with 11 bases between the two ends. Per germline, CDR1 SGHKS and CDR2 YYEKEE (reference sequence).

This rearrangement joins TRBV20-1 to TRBJ2-7; 12 nucleotides agree with TRBD2. The V gene end was trimmed by 3 bases and the J gene end by 3 bases; junction bases not matched to a gene: 3. The CDR3 sequence is 14 residues long. Germline V CDR1 and CDR2: DFQATT, SNEGSKA (reference sequence). The CDR3 is CSASTSGRNYEQYF. The CDR3 DNA reads as TGCAGTGCTAGTACTAGCGGGAGGAACTACGAGCAGTACTTC.

This clone occurred once. The chain carries TRBV28 and TRBJ2-1, with D possibly matching TRBD1 (6 bases). The V gene lost 6 bases and the J gene lost 3 bases, with 21 bases spanning the gap. Germline-derived CDR1 and CDR2 are MDHEN and SYDVKM. This CDR3 has 17 amino acids. The CDR3 DNA is TGTGCCAGCAGCTCACCATCCCGGGACACATACTACAATGAGCAGTTCTTC. This gives the protein CASSSPSRDTYYNEQFF.

V is TRBV3-1 (or the pseudogene TRBV3-2) and J is TRBJ1-4; D gene uncertain. The CDR3 contains 15 residues. Germline V gives CDR1 LGHDT, CDR2 YNNKEL (reference sequence). The germline V and J ends were trimmed by 4 bases and 5 bases, with 14 bases remaining between them. The CDR3 reads CASSPLAHQNEKLFF. For the CDR3, the DNA is TGTGCCAGCAGCCCCCTGGCCCATCAAAATGAAAAACTGTTTTTT.

This clone was detected only a few times. J is TRBJ1-5 and V is TRBV7-9; TRBD1 aligns across 7 bases. The CDR3 length is 14 residues. The V gene's germline CDR1 is SEHNR and CDR2 FQNEAQ (reference sequence). The ends lost 3 bases at V and 7 bases at J; junction bases unmatched: 6. CDR3 nucleotide sequence: TGTGCCAGCAGCTTCGACAGGGCTGGACAGCCCCAGCATTTT. Its protein product is CASSFDRAGQPQHF.

As regards this clone: In the same sample, other DNA sequences code for this CDR3. The chain recombines TRBV7-9 with TRBJ2-3; 7 nucleotides agree with TRBD2. CDR1 and CDR2 (germline): SEHNR, FQNEAQ (reference sequence). The CDR3 loop spans 15 amino acids. Trimming took 3 bases from V and 2 from J; bases not matched to a gene: 5. CDR3 residues: CASSLGSGVTDTQYF. As DNA, the CDR3 is TGTGCCAGCAGCTTGGGGAGCGGGGTCACAGATACGCAGTATTTT.

The V and J genes are TRBV6-6 and TRBJ1-5, with D maybe TRBD1 (6 bases). The CDR3 is 15 residues long. The V end lost 5 bases, the J end lost 3 bases, and 14 bases lay between the germline ends. The germline V gene has CDR1 MNHNY and CDR2 SVGAGI (reference sequence). CDR3 DNA: TGTGCCAGCAGTCATCCGACAGGAAACAATCAGCCCCAGCATTTT. Its protein product is CASSHPTGNNQPQHF.

This clone was seen only a few times. The chain couples TRBV7-2 to TRBJ1-5; no clear D gene. Germline V gene sequence: CDR1 SGHTA, CDR2 FQGNSA. The CDR3 length is 16 residues. The ends were cut back, 0 bases at V and 0 bases at J, with 9 bases in the middle. CDR3 loop: CASSLAPSFSNQPQHF. In nucleotides, the CDR3 is TGTGCCAGCAGCTTAGCGCCCAGTTTTAGCAATCAGCCCCAGCATTTT.

The chain uses TRBV6-2 or TRBV6-3 and TRBJ1-5; a weak D match, TRBD1 (5 bases). Trimming removed 5 bases at V and 1 base at J, with 18 bases between. Germline-derived CDR1 and CDR2 are MNHEY and SVGEGT. The CDR3 runs 17 residues. In DNA, the CDR3 is TGTGCCAGCAGTATAACCCCCGGGGGAGCAAGCAATCAGCCCCAGCATTTT. It encodes CASSITPGGASNQPQHF.

This chain joins TRBV6-6 and TRBJ2-5; 7 nucleotides line up with TRBD2. The V and J ends lost 6 bases and 5 bases, in that order; junction bases with no gene match: 15. Germline CDR1 and CDR2: MNHNY and SVGAGI (reference sequence). This CDR3 contains 16 residues. The CDR3 bases are TGTGCCAGCAGGCCTCTTGCGGGCGGGGGAGATGAGACCCAGTACTTC. This encodes CASRPLAGGGDETQYF.

In its sample, this clone was seen a few times. The rearrangement links TRBV28 to TRBJ2-7, with D perhaps matching TRBD2 (7 bases). The CDR3 length is 16 residues. Germline CDR1 reads MDHEN; CDR2 reads SYDVKM. V lost 6 bases and J 7 bases, leaving 25 bases between the germline ends. The CDR3 DNA reads as TGTGCCAGCAGCCTCCCCGGTATCGGGGGGCGAGGTGAGCAGTACTTC. Its translation is CASSLPGIGGRGEQYF.

This clone came up once. V is TRBV4-1 and J is TRBJ1-2, with D possibly being TRBD1 (6 bases). Germline CDR1 and CDR2: MGHRA and YSYEKL. There are 14 residues in the CDR3. V dropped 1 base and J dropped 4 bases, with 10 bases sitting between them. CDR3: CASSQVSRGYGYTF. In DNA, the CDR3 is TGCGCCAGCAGCCAAGTCTCCAGGGGCTATGGCTACACCTTC.

The chain uses TRBV10-1 and TRBJ2-7, with 8 positions matching TRBD2. Unmatched junction bases numbered 7, after V lost 8 bases and J lost 4 bases. The CDR3 has 13 amino acids. Germline CDR1 is WNHNN and CDR2 is SYGVQD (reference sequence). The DNA of the CDR3 is TGCGCCAGCGCCCCCAGCGGGAGTTACGAGCAGTACTTC. Its translation is CASAPSGSYEQYF.

The chain has TRBV5-8 and TRBJ2-7; the match to TRBD1 covers 7 bases. Germline CDR1 is SGHTS and CDR2 is YDEGEE. CDR3 length: 15 amino acids. V lost 8 bases and J lost 2; bases outside the gene matches: 13. CDR3 sequence reads: CASLRPNRGTYEQYF. The CDR3 DNA follows: TGTGCCAGTCTTCGACCTAACAGGGGAACCTACGAGCAGTACTTC.

This clone has a single count. J is TRBJ1-1 and V is TRBV19; possible D gene TRBD1, 5 bases. V lost 11 bases to trimming and J lost 3 bases, with 16 bases between them. The CDR3 length is 13 residues. Germline assignment: CDR1 LNHDA and CDR2 SQIVND (reference sequence). CDR3 residues: CAVLAGTDTEAFF. As DNA, the CDR3 is TGTGCCGTCCTTGCGGGGACTGACACTGAAGCTTTCTTT.

This clone has a handful of counts. This chain connects TRBV5-1 to TRBJ1-2, with no clear D. The germline gives CDR1 SGHRS, CDR2 YFSETQ. The CDR3 extends over 14 amino acids. V dropped 4 bases and J dropped 4 bases, with 14 bases sitting between them. DNA for the CDR3: TGCGCCAGCAGCCCTTTAACAGACCGCTATGGCTACACCTTC. Translated, it gives CASSPLTDRYGYTF. The entire variable domain, with the rest obtained from reference TRBV5-1 and TRBJ1-2, is as follows: KAGVTQTPRYLIKTRGQQVTLSCSPISGHRSVSWYQQTPGQGLQFLFEYFSETQRNKGNFPGRFSGRQFSNSRSEMNVSTLELGDSALYLCASSPLTDRYGYTFGSGTRLTVV.

This sequence joins TRBV4-2 and TRBJ2-1, with a weak D call TRBD2 (5 bases). The CDR3 length is 15 residues. The V gene lost 0 bases and the J gene lost 5 bases, with 11 bases spanning the gap. CDR1 is LGHNA, CDR2 YNFKEQ, per germline. The CDR3, as DNA: TGTGCCAGCAGCCAAGATGGAGGAGGCCACAATGAGCAGTTCTTC. Protein: CASSQDGGGHNEQFF.